Below are 29 T cell receptor beta chains sequenced from a single sample in a study of T cell responses to AZD1222 COVID-19 vaccine. Data came from immunoSEQ multiplex PCR; TCRdb stores just in-frame clones and leaves some out. This sample carries more than 100,000 clones, more than 90% of them seen once, and the ten largest clones take about 1.9%. Source: peripheral blood, taken 28 days after the second AZD1222 dose. The receptors come from an adult who received the AZD1222 COVID-19 vaccine.

In DNA form, the CDR3 reads TGTGCCTTCCACAGGGGTACAAATGAAAAACTGTTTTTT. It encodes CAFHRGTNEKLFF. The V gene is TRBV30, the J gene TRBJ1-4; TRBD1 matches at 7 bases. The V segment lost 7 bases and the J segment 5 bases; nucleotides outside the gene matches: 7. CDR3 length: 13 residues. Germline V gives CDR1 GTSNPN, CDR2 SVGIG (reference sequence).

This clone was counted once. The genes are TRBV5-1 and TRBJ1-5; D remains ambiguous. Trimming pared 0 bases from V and 0 bases from J, leaving 19 bases between. The CDR3 has 19 residues. CDR1 and CDR2 (germline): SGHRS, YFSETQ. In nucleotides, the CDR3 is TGCGCCAGCAGCTTGGAAATCGCACCTCAACGTAATAGCAATCAGCCCCAGCATTTT. Residues: CASSLEIAPQRNSNQPQHF.

This clone is a singleton in its sample. The CDR3 protein is CASSVKAGQGTGELFF. CDR3 nucleotides: TGTGCCAGCAGCGTAAAAGCGGGACAGGGGACCGGGGAGCTGTTTTTT. This sequence joins TRBV9 and TRBJ2-2, with 10 bases that match TRBD1. CDR1 and CDR2 from the germline V gene are SGDLS and YYNGEE. The CDR3 spans 16 residues. V lost 1 base, J lost 5 bases, and 5 bases stayed unmatched.

This rearrangement joins TRBV20-1 to TRBJ1-2; TRBD1 is a possible D gene (5 bases). CDR3 length: 10 residues. Germline CDR1 reads DFQATT; CDR2 reads SNEGSKA (reference sequence). In nucleotides, the CDR3 is TGCAGCGCAAGCAGGGAGTCCTACACCTTC. Encoded protein: CSASRESYTF.

The J gene is TRBJ2-6, the V gene TRBV19; weak D call: TRBD2 (6 bases). Germline V gene lookup returns CDR1 LNHDA and CDR2 SQIVND (reference sequence). Trimming stripped 3 bases from V and 2 bases from J, with 8 bases between. CDR3 length: 15 residues. CDR3 bases: TGTGCCAGTAGTATCGGAGGGGCTGGGGCCAACGTCCTGACTTTC. Its protein product is CASSIGGAGANVLTF.

The rearrangement joins TRBV30 to TRBJ1-2; 7 positions agree with TRBD1. This CDR3 is 11 amino acids long. The V gene's germline CDR1 is GTSNPN and CDR2 SVGIG (reference sequence). Written as DNA, the CDR3 is TGTGGAACAGGGGCTAACTATGGCTACACCTTC. Its translation is CGTGANYGYTF.

This chain joins TRBV25-1 and TRBJ1-2; 9 bases align to TRBD1. From germline, CDR1 is MGHDK and CDR2 SYGVNS. The J segment lost 5 bases and the V segment lost 1 base, leaving 2 bases of the junction unmatched. CDR3 size: 14 residues. CDR3 sequence reads: CASSEFGQGYGYTF. CDR3 sequence (DNA): TGTGCCAGCAGTGAATTTGGACAGGGGTATGGCTACACCTTC.

This clone was seen more than once but under ten times. The CDR3 DNA reads TGTGCCAGCAGGAAGGACAGAAGCTCTGGAAACACCATATATTTT. Its translation is CASRKDRSSGNTIYF. The chain combines TRBV5-4 with TRBJ1-3, with a tentative D call TRBD1 (6 bases). The V and J ends lost 5 bases and 0 bases respectively, with 12 bases between them. Germline CDR1 reads SGHNT; CDR2 reads YYREEE (reference sequence). The CDR3 has 15 residues.

The genes are TRBV5-6 and TRBJ1-2; 9 bases are a match to TRBD1. This CDR3 comprises 13 residues. From germline, CDR1 is SGHDT and CDR2 YYEEEE. Losses at the gene ends were 4 bases for V and 11 bases for J; bases not matched to a gene: 9. The CDR3 spells CASSRRDRVGYTF. CDR3 DNA: TGTGCCAGCAGCCGTCGGGACAGGGTTGGGTACACCTTC.

The rearrangement uses TRBV24-1 and TRBJ1-5; TRBD1 is a possible D gene (6 bases). Trimming took 4 bases from V and 1 from J, leaving 19 bases between them. CDR3 size: 18 residues. The germline CDR1 and CDR2 sequences are KGHDR and SFDVKD. The CDR3 reads CATSDLFRRDTSNQPQHF. The DNA of the CDR3 is TGTGCCACCAGTGACCTTTTTAGACGGGACACAAGCAATCAGCCCCAGCATTTT.

The V and J genes are TRBV30 and TRBJ2-5; 10 nucleotides match TRBD2. Germline V CDR1 and CDR2: GTSNPN, SVGIG (reference sequence). The junction had 5 bases not matched to a gene; V was cut back by 0 bases and J by 1 base. This CDR3 is built from 16 residues. The CDR3 DNA reads TGTGCCTGGAGTGTAGGGCTAGCGGGGGCCCAAGAGACCCAGTACTTC. This translates into CAWSVGLAGAQETQYF.

The V and J genes are TRBV28 and TRBJ1-3; D perhaps matches TRBD1 (6 bases). V dropped 2 bases and J dropped 5 bases, with 7 bases sitting between them. The CDR3 is made up of 13 amino acids. Looked up from germline, CDR1 is MDHEN and CDR2 is SYDVKM. Here the CDR3 DNA reads TGTGCCAGCAGTTTACAGGGGAGAAACACCATATATTTT. Translating it yields CASSLQGRNTIYF.

This clone was recorded only once. This chain uses TRBV7-8 with TRBJ2-2, with a possible D match to TRBD2 (6 bases). CDR1 is SGHVS and CDR2 is FQNEAQ in the germline V gene. This CDR3 is 16 amino acids long. Trimming shortened V by 5 bases and J by 1 base, and 14 bases separated the two germline ends. In nucleotides, the CDR3 is TGTGCCAGCAGCGGTCGGGGAGGACTGAACACCGGGGAGCTGTTTTTT. It codes for CASSGRGGLNTGELFF.

The rearrangement joins TRBV7-9 to TRBJ2-7, with 8 bases aligning to TRBD1. Trimming cost V 1 base and J 5 bases; bases outside gene matches: 10. Per the germline V gene, CDR1 is SEHNR and CDR2 is FQNEAQ (reference sequence). The CDR3 totals 16 residues. CDR3 nucleotides: TGTGCCAGCAGCTTAGGAGGGGGGACAGGCTTGGACGAGCAGTACTTC. It translates to CASSLGGGTGLDEQYF.

The chain employs TRBV5-1 and TRBJ1-2; no clear D gene. The V end was cut by 1 base, the J end by 3 bases, with 4 bases between. Germline CDR1 and CDR2: SGHRS and YFSETQ. The CDR3 has 12 amino acids. The chain's CDR3 is CASSLTDYGYTF. The CDR3 nucleotides read TGCGCCAGCAGCTTGACGGACTATGGCTACACCTTC.

This sequence joins TRBV2 and TRBJ2-2; the match to TRBD2 covers 9 bases. Germline V CDR1 and CDR2: SNHLY, FYNNEI. Losses at the gene ends were 2 bases for V and 0 bases for J; bases not matched to a gene: 4. The CDR3 runs to 17 residues. Here the CDR3 DNA reads TGTGCCAGCAGTGAAACTTTAGCGGGGGCGAACACCGGGGAGCTGTTTTTT. This encodes CASSETLAGANTGELFF.

The gene calls are TRBV7-2 and TRBJ2-4; D uncertain. This CDR3 comprises 14 residues. V lost 3 bases, J lost 0 bases, and 6 bases lay in between. Per germline, CDR1 SGHTA and CDR2 FQGNSA. CDR3 sequence: CASSFPLAKNIQYF. The CDR3 DNA reads as TGTGCCAGCAGCTTTCCCCTAGCCAAAAACATTCAGTACTTC.

The sample holds one count of this clone. The rearrangement uses TRBV2 and TRBJ2-1, with 10 bases identical to TRBD2. CDR3 length: 15 residues. The germline V gene encodes CDR1 SNHLY and CDR2 FYNNEI. V trimming: 6 bases; J trimming: 9 bases; junction bases outside the gene matches: 11. The CDR3 DNA sequence: TGTGCCAGCAGCCCCCGGGGGACTAGCGCTATTGAGCAGTTCTTC. This translates into CASSPRGTSAIEQFF. The variable domain in full, completed from reference TRBV2 and TRBJ2-1, reads EPEVTQTPSHQVTQMGQEVILRCVPISNHLYFYWYRQILGQKVEFLVSFYNNEISEKSEIFDDQFSVERPDGSNFTLKIRSTKLEDSAMYFCASSPRGTSAIEQFFGPGTRLTVL.

The V call is TRBV2, the J call TRBJ1-4; D may be TRBD1 (6 bases). The CDR3 runs to 14 residues. Trimming removed 7 bases at V and 10 bases at J, with 19 bases between. Germline lookup yields CDR1 SNHLY and CDR2 FYNNEI. The CDR3 spells CASTRDTARGKLFF. The DNA for the CDR3 is TGTGCCAGCACCCGGGACACGGCCCGTGGAAAACTGTTTTTT.

This clone was observed a handful of times. The genes are TRBV11-2 and TRBJ1-2; a weak D match, TRBD1 (6 bases). Looked up from germline, CDR1 is SGHAT and CDR2 is FQNNGV. The CDR3 is 13 residues long. The ends were cut back, 5 bases at V and 4 bases at J, with 11 bases in the middle. CDR3 protein: CASSATGTYGYTF. In nucleotides, the CDR3 is TGTGCCAGCAGCGCAACAGGGACCTATGGCTACACCTTC.

This rearrangement joins TRBV24-1 to TRBJ2-5, with TRBD2 matching over 12 bases. Germline CDR1 is KGHDR and CDR2 is SFDVKD. This CDR3 spans 17 amino acids. V was clipped by 2 bases and J by 6 bases; unmatched bases: 9. In DNA form, the CDR3 reads TGTGCCACCAGTGATTCCGGGGGACTAGCGGGTGGAAAGACCCAGTACTTC. Its protein product is CATSDSGGLAGGKTQYF.

The chain uses TRBV6-2 or TRBV6-3 and TRBJ2-4, with D uncertain. The V end was cut by 3 bases, the J end by 9 bases, with 12 bases between. In germline, CDR1 is MNHEY, CDR2 SVGEGT. The CDR3 covers 13 residues. CDR3 nucleotide sequence: TGTGCCAGCAGTTATGCCGGCCCACCCATTCAGTACTTC. Translated, it gives CASSYAGPPIQYF.

The chain is built from TRBV19 and TRBJ2-1; 9 bases are a match to TRBD2. CDR3 length: 14 amino acids. The germline V gene encodes CDR1 LNHDA and CDR2 SQIVND (reference sequence). V trimming: 4 bases; J trimming: 4 bases; junction bases outside the gene matches: 2. The CDR3 region is CASSKLAGYNEQFF. In DNA form, the CDR3 reads TGTGCCAGTAGTAAACTAGCGGGTTACAATGAGCAGTTCTTC. Based on the CDR3 plus reference TRBV19 and TRBJ2-1, the full variable domain is DGGITQSPKYLFRKEGQNVTLSCEQNLNHDAMYWYRQDPGQGLRLIYYSQIVNDFQKGDIAEGYSVSREKKESFPLTVTSAQKNPTAFYLCASSKLAGYNEQFFGPGTRLTVL.

The genes are TRBV11-2 and TRBJ1-6, with 9 bases that match TRBD1. Germline V gene data show CDR1 as SGHAT and CDR2 as FQNNGV. The CDR3 is made up of 15 amino acids. The V gene end was trimmed by 3 bases and the J gene end by 8 bases; junction bases not matched to a gene: 5. The CDR3: CASSFTGGSDSPLHF. The CDR3 bases are TGTGCCAGCAGCTTTACAGGGGGCTCTGATTCACCCCTCCACTTT.

The rearrangement uses TRBV28 and TRBJ1-4; D remains ambiguous. V shed 6 bases and J shed 7 bases, with 6 bases lying between them. CDR3 length: 11 amino acids. Germline V lookup: CDR1 MDHEN, CDR2 SYDVKM. The CDR3 nucleotides read TGTGCCAGCAGGAGTGGTGAAAAACTGTTTTTT. Translation: CASRSGEKLFF.

The chain couples TRBV7-9 to TRBJ1-1; TRBD1 might be the D (5 bases). The V and J ends lost 5 bases and 6 bases respectively, with 13 bases between them. CDR3 length: 13 amino acids. Germline lookup yields CDR1 SEHNR and CDR2 FQNEAQ (reference sequence). CDR3 DNA: TGTGCCAGCAGCATCCGGGACTCGGCTGAAGCTTTCTTT. It encodes CASSIRDSAEAFF. The full variable domain, in which reference TRBV7-9 and TRBJ1-1 provide the parts outside the CDR3, is DTGVSQNPRHKITKRGQNVTFRCDPISEHNRLYWYRQTLGQGPEFLTYFQNEAQLEKSRLLSDRFSAERPKGSFSTLEIQRTEQGDSAMYLCASSIRDSAEAFFGQGTRLTVV.

V is TRBV23-1 and J is TRBJ1-1; D is unresolved. TRBV23-1 is an ORF for which the function is uncertain. Trimming took 3 bases from V and 8 from J, leaving 16 bases between them. The length of the CDR3 is 14 residues. The CDR3 here is CASSHAGIPKEAFF. In nucleotides, the CDR3 is TGCGCCAGCAGTCATGCGGGTATACCCAAAGAAGCTTTCTTT.

The rearrangement links TRBV5-5 to TRBJ1-4, with TRBD1 matching 9 bases. Trimming at V came to 0 bases and at J to 8 bases, leaving 14 bases not matched to a gene. The CDR3 is made up of 18 amino acids. Germline V gene data show CDR1 as SGHKS and CDR2 as YYEKEE (reference sequence). The CDR3 DNA is TGTGCCAGCAGCTTGGGCCCCCTGGGGACAGGGACCTCCGAAAAACTGTTTTTT. Translated, it gives CASSLGPLGTGTSEKLFF.

This chain links TRBV5-8 with TRBJ1-5; D possibly corresponds to TRBD1 (5 bases). Trimming pared 0 bases from V and 4 bases from J, leaving 8 bases between. Germline CDR1 and CDR2: SGHTS and YDEGEE. CDR3 size: 14 residues. CDR3 region: CASSLAGGNQPQHF. In DNA, the CDR3 is TGTGCCAGCAGCTTGGCGGGGGGGAATCAGCCCCAGCATTTT.